Listed below are T cell receptor beta chains from one sample, sequenced in a study of monozygotic twins with inflammatory bowel disease. TCRdb reanalyzed the 5' RACE reads, giving one entry per CDR3 protein sequence and no DNA. Listed are fewer than 400,000 distinct CDR3 sequences; 5.5% to 6.5% falls within the top ten. What was sequenced was blood. These receptors all come from a human donor with ulcerative colitis or Crohn's disease, or a healthy co-twin of an affected twin (not recorded which). CDR3s include the opening cysteine and the closing phenylalanine or tryptophan.

J gene: TRBJ1-2; V gene: TRBV25-1; CDR3 protein: CASSEIEGTASNYGYTF
J gene: TRBJ1-1; V gene: TRBV7-9; CDR3 protein: CASSLSGQGSPEAFF
J gene: TRBJ1-2; V gene: TRBV30; CDR3 protein: CAWSVNRLNYGYIF
J gene: TRBJ1-2; V gene: TRBV12-3/TRBV12-4; CDR3 protein: CASSRDKFYGYTF
J gene: TRBJ2-5; V gene: TRBV3-1; CDR3 protein: CASSQVETQYF
J gene: TRBJ2-3; V gene: TRBV4-2; CDR3 protein: CASSQGTSPITDTQYF
J gene: TRBJ2-5; V gene: TRBV11-2; CDR3 protein: CASSRQGGRETQYF
J gene: TRBJ2-2; V gene: TRBV6-4; CDR3 protein: CASSDLGTSGNTGELFF
J gene: TRBJ2-3; V gene: TRBV4-3; CDR3 protein: CASSTTLTDTQYF
J gene: TRBJ1-4; V gene: TRBV6-4; CDR3 protein: CASRRKDRVPFTTNEKLFF
J gene: TRBJ2-3; V gene: TRBV7-2; CDR3 protein: CASSLDPQSTDTQYF
J gene: TRBJ2-5; V gene: TRBV29-1; CDR3 protein: CSVANTGGETQYF
J gene: TRBJ2-7; V gene: TRBV5-5; CDR3 protein: CASSLVIRGDYEQYF
J gene: TRBJ1-6; V gene: TRBV2; CDR3 protein: CASNAGGSNSPLHF
J gene: TRBJ2-1; V gene: TRBV6-4; CDR3 protein: CASSVGTTETRNEQFF
J gene: TRBJ1-6; V gene: TRBV7-2; CDR3 protein: CASSSTGGAYPLHF
J gene: TRBJ2-1; V gene: TRBV7-9; CDR3 protein: CASSLRRGTYNEQFF